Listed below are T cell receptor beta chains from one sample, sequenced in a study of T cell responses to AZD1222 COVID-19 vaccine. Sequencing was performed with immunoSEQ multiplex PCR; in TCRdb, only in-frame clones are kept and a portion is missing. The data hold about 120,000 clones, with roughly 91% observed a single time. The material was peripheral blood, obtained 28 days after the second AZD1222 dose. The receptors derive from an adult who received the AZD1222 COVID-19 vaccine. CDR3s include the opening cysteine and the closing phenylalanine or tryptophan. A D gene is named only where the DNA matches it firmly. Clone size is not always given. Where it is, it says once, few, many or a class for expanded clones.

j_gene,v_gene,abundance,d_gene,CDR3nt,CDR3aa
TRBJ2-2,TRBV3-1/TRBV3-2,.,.,TGTGCCAGCAGCTCCCGCGTGTCCGCCGGGGAGCTGTTTTTT,CASSSRVSAGELFF
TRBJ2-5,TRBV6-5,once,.,TGTGCCAGCAGTTACGGGCTAGCGCGCGAGACCCAGTACTTC,CASSYGLARETQYF
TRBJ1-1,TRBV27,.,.,TGTGCCAGCGGGCGGGGTATGACGAGCACTGAAGCTTTCTTT,CASGRGMTSTEAFF
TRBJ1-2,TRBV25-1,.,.,TGTGCCAGCAGTGAATTCGGGGGGGACTATGGCTACACCTTC,CASSEFGGDYGYTF
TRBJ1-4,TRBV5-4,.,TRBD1,TGTGCCAGCAGCCAGGACAGGGTTAATGAAAAACTGTTTTTT,CASSQDRVNEKLFF
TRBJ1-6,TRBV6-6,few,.,TGTGCCAGCAGTTACGGTCCTGACAAATCCGATTCACCCCTCCACTTT,CASSYGPDKSDSPLHF
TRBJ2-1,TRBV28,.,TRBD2,TGTGCCAGCAGTTTCGTGACTAGCGGGATCAATGAGCAGTTCTTC,CASSFVTSGINEQFF
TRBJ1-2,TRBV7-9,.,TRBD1,TGTGCCAGCAGCTTAGGACAGGGCAACTATGGCTACACCTTC,CASSLGQGNYGYTF
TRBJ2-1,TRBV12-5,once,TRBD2,TGTGCTAGTGGTCCTTCCTCGCTAGCGGCGATCGCTCGGCAGTTCTTC,CASGPSSLAAIARQFF
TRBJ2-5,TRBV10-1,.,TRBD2,TGCGCCAGCAGTGAAAGAGCGGGAGGGCCGAAGACCCAGTACTTC,CASSERAGGPKTQYF
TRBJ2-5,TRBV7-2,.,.,TGTGCCAGCAGCTGGACAGCTCTGGGGACCCAGTACTTC,CASSWTALGTQYF
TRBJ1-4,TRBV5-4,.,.,TGTGCCAGCAGCCGGGACGGGGGGAACAATGAAAAACTGTTTTTT,CASSRDGGNNEKLFF
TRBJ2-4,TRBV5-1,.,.,TGCGCCAGCAGCTCAGGAGAGATAGCCAAAAACATTCAGTACTTC,CASSSGEIAKNIQYF
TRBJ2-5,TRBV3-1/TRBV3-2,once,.,TGTGCCAGCAGCCAAGGGGGAGAGACCCAGTACTTC,CASSQGGETQYF
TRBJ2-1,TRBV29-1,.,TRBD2,TGCAGCGTTGATCCTAGCGGGGTATACAATGAGCAGTTCTTC,CSVDPSGVYNEQFF
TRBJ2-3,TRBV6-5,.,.,TGTGCCAGCCGTCGGCCTAGCACAGATACGCAGTATTTT,CASRRPSTDTQYF
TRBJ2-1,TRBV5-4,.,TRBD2,TGTGCCAGCAGCTTGGAAAGGGACTACCCTTACAATGAGCAGTTCTTC,CASSLERDYPYNEQFF
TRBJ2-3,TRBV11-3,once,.,TGTGCCAGCAGCTTGCGGGTCACAGATACGCAGTATTTT,CASSLRVTDTQYF
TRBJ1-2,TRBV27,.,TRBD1,TGTGCCAGCAGCCGTGGACAGGGAGACTATGGCTACACCTTC,CASSRGQGDYGYTF
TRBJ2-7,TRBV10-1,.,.,TGCGCCAGCAGTTTGCTCAGGGGACCGGACTACGAGCAGTACTTC,CASSLLRGPDYEQYF
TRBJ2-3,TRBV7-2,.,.,TGTGCCAGCAGCTTAAGTCGGAACGGAGGAGATACGCAGTATTTT,CASSLSRNGGDTQYF
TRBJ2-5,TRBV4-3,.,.,TGCGCCAGCAGCCTCCTCCTAGGCAGGGGCCAAGAGACCCAGTACTTC,CASSLLLGRGQETQYF
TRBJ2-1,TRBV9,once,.,TGTGCCAGCAGCCCCATAGAGATTGGCTATGAGCAGTTCTTC,CASSPIEIGYEQFF
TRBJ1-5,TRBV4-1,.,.,TGCGCCAGCAGCCCCCCGCAGTACAATCAGCCCCAGCATTTT,CASSPPQYNQPQHF
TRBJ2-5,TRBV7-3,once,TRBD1,TGTGCCAGCAGCTTGACCGGGACAGTCCAAGAGACCCAGTACTTC,CASSLTGTVQETQYF
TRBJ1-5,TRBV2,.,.,TGTGCCAGCAGTGAAACCTCCGGGACACTCACTCAAAATAGCAATCAGCCCCAGCATTTT,CASSETSGTLTQNSNQPQHF
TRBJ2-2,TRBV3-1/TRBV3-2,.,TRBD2,TGTGCCAGCAGCCGAGCCGGGGGGACGAACACCGGGGAGCTGTTTTTT,CASSRAGGTNTGELFF
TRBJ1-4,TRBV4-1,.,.,TGCGCCAGCAGCCAAGAAGAGCGGATTAATGAAAAACTGTTTTTT,CASSQEERINEKLFF
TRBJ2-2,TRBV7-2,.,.,TGTGCCAGCACCCGTTTCGGCACCGGGGAGCTGTTTTTT,CASTRFGTGELFF